This T cell receptor (beta chain) was sequenced in a study of graft-versus-host responses after intestinal transplantation. In the study overall: Multivisceral, liver-intestinal, or isolated intestinal transplants were performed in recipients. Study-wide points: Some GvH clones appeared in ileal mucosa or blood before recipient bone marrow.

A remark on this clone: Its antigen is currently unknown.

Assay: immunoSEQ multiplex PCR; the TCRdb copy retains only in-frame clones and omits some. The sample has approximately 60,000 clones, roughly 90% seen once; the top ten hold 1.5% to 2%. V shed 1 base and J 6 bases; nucleotides not matched to a gene: 2. The CDR3 has 15 residues. Per germline, CDR1 MNHNS and CDR2 SASEGT. This receptor was obtained from a human patient who received an intestinal transplant, so some T cells may come from the graft donor. The chain joins TRBV6-1 to TRBJ2-1; 11 positions match TRBD2. Sample: PBMCs, taken 26 days after transplant. The chain's CDR3 is CASSEGSGGANEQFF. The CDR3 region has the DNA TGTGCCAGCAGTGAAGGTAGCGGGGGGGCCAATGAGCAGTTCTTC.